These 22 T cell receptor beta chains were all obtained from the same sample, sequenced in a study of PD-1 blockade in classical Hodgkin lymphoma. The time point: cycle 4 day 1 (C4D1), after 5 to 7 weeks of nivolumab. Brentuximab vedotin exposure varied among the patients, all of whom had relapsed after autologous stem cell transplantation. Some clones are missing from TCRdb's copy, which holds only in-frame ones; the method was immunoSEQ multiplex PCR. Counted here are over 85,000 clones, 90% occurring once; the ten biggest clones make up 2.9%. The sequences come from peripheral blood mononuclear cells (PBMCs), collected before the fourth cycle of nivolumab. All receptors derive from a human donor with classical Hodgkin lymphoma.

The chain links TRBV9 to TRBJ1-3, with a possible D match to TRBD1 (5 bases). Germline CDR1 reads SGDLS; CDR2 reads YYNGEE. Trimming stripped 3 bases from V and 8 bases from J, with 9 bases between. CDR3 length equals 12 residues. CDR3 sequence: CASSASGDTIYF. The CDR3, as DNA: TGTGCCAGCAGCGCCTCGGGGGACACCATATATTTT. The full variable domain, completed using reference TRBV9 and TRBJ1-3, is DSGVTQTPKHLITATGQRVTLRCSPRSGDLSVYWYQQSLDQGLQFLIQYYNGEERAKGNILERFSAQQFPDLHSELNLSSLELGDSALYFCASSASGDTIYFGEGSWLTVV.

V is TRBV7-2 and J is TRBJ2-1; TRBD1 is a possible D gene (6 bases). Trimming shortened V by 4 bases and J by 6 bases, and 7 bases separated the two germline ends. Germline CDR1 and CDR2: SGHTA and FQGNSA. The CDR3 runs 12 residues. The CDR3 DNA reads as TGTGCCAGCAGCTCGGACAGCAATGAGCAGTTCTTC. It is translated as CASSSDSNEQFF.

The J gene is TRBJ1-5, the V gene TRBV27; the match to TRBD1 covers 7 bases. Germline V gene sequence: CDR1 MNHEY, CDR2 SMNVEV (reference sequence). Trimming took 5 bases from V and 5 from J; bases not matched to a gene: 9. CDR3 length: 15 amino acids. The CDR3 protein is CASSRADRVDQPQHF. The CDR3 DNA reads as TGTGCCAGCAGTCGTGCCGACAGGGTTGATCAGCCCCAGCATTTT.

This clone was seen once. The V and J genes are TRBV7-9 and TRBJ1-1; D unresolved. The V and J ends lost 5 bases and 7 bases respectively, with 11 bases between them. This CDR3 contains 12 residues. Germline V lookup: CDR1 SEHNR, CDR2 FQNEAQ (reference sequence). The CDR3 nucleotides read TGTGCCAGCAGCACGAACGTCGGTGAAGCTTTCTTT. Its translation: CASSTNVGEAFF.

This clone was counted between two and nine times. The chain has TRBV4-2 and TRBJ1-6, with 7 bases aligning to TRBD1. V was pared by 3 bases and J by 10 bases, with 9 bases of the junction left unmatched. Germline CDR1 and CDR2: LGHNA and YNFKEQ. The CDR3 totals 15 residues. CDR3 region: CASSQGAGGGSPLHF. In nucleotides, the CDR3 is TGTGCCAGCAGCCAGGGGGCAGGGGGGGGATCACCCCTCCACTTT.

The V gene is TRBV6-5, the J gene TRBJ2-7; 10 bases agree with TRBD1. The CDR3 is 14 amino acids. CDR1 is MNHEY and CDR2 is SVGAGI in the germline V gene. Germline trimming cut 5 bases from V and 6 bases from J; bases unmatched to any gene: 7. DNA for the CDR3: TGTGCCAGCAGTACAACCGGGACAGGGGTCGAGCAGTACTTC. Amino acid sequence: CASSTTGTGVEQYF.

The chain uses TRBV19 and TRBJ2-3; 13 bases fit TRBD2. Per germline, CDR1 LNHDA and CDR2 SQIVND (reference sequence). The length of the CDR3 is 17 residues. The V and J ends lost 0 bases and 2 bases, in that order; junction bases with no gene match: 2. CDR3 residues: CASSIEGTSGATDTQYF. For the CDR3, the DNA is TGTGCCAGTAGTATAGAGGGGACTAGCGGGGCCACAGATACGCAGTATTTT. The full variable domain, in which reference TRBV19 and TRBJ2-3 provide the parts outside the CDR3, is DGGITQSPKYLFRKEGQNVTLSCEQNLNHDAMYWYRQDPGQGLRLIYYSQIVNDFQKGDIAEGYSVSREKKESFPLTVTSAQKNPTAFYLCASSIEGTSGATDTQYFGPGTRLTVL.

The chain employs TRBV7-9 and TRBJ2-3; D is ambiguous. Germline V gene sequence: CDR1 SEHNR, CDR2 FQNEAQ (reference sequence). The CDR3 is 12 residues long. V lost 1 base and J 6 bases, leaving 5 bases between the germline ends. The DNA for the CDR3 is TGTGCCAGCAGCTTAGAACTGGATACGCAGTATTTT. This gives the protein CASSLELDTQYF.

The V and J genes are TRBV11-2 and TRBJ2-3; D gene uncertain. Germline assignment: CDR1 SGHAT and CDR2 FQNNGV. The CDR3 sequence is 15 residues long. With 5 bases removed from V and 0 bases from J, the gap between germline ends came to 12 bases. DNA of the CDR3: TGTGCCAGCAGCCCTTCGGATCCTAGCACAGATACGCAGTATTTT. Protein: CASSPSDPSTDTQYF.

The chain uses TRBV25-1 and TRBJ1-2, with 7 bases identical to TRBD1. Germline CDR1 reads MGHDK; CDR2 reads SYGVNS. After removal of 3 bases from V and 4 bases from J, the junction contained 8 bases not matched to a gene. This CDR3 has 15 residues. CDR3 in amino acids: CASSESPDRVYGYTF. The DNA for the CDR3 is TGTGCCAGCAGTGAGTCCCCCGACAGGGTCTATGGCTACACCTTC.

The CDR3 loop is CASSDYGGASNEQFF. The CDR3 nucleotides read TGTGCCAGCAGTGATTATGGCGGCGCCTCCAATGAGCAGTTCTTC. V is TRBV2 and J is TRBJ2-1, with unresolved D. The germline V gene encodes CDR1 SNHLY and CDR2 FYNNEI. V shed 3 bases and J shed 6 bases, with 15 bases lying between them. The CDR3 covers 15 residues.

This clone was seen only once. The chain is built from TRBV19 and TRBJ2-3, with D possibly matching TRBD1 (6 bases). V was pared by 5 bases and J by 0 bases, with 9 bases between. This CDR3 comprises 14 residues. The germline V gene encodes CDR1 LNHDA and CDR2 SQIVND (reference sequence). The CDR3 region has the DNA TGTGCCAGTAGTGCAGGGGCGAGCACAGATACGCAGTATTTT. Translation gives CASSAGASTDTQYF.

This chain connects TRBV6-5 to TRBJ1-2, with TRBD1 as a possible D gene (6 bases). Germline CDR1 MNHEY, CDR2 SVGAGI. Between the trimmed V and J ends, which lost 5 bases and 6 bases, there was a span of 19 bases. This CDR3 contains 15 residues. CDR3: CASSHNLRTVNGYTF. The CDR3 region has the DNA TGTGCCAGCAGTCACAACTTAAGGACAGTGAATGGCTACACCTTC.

The chain carries TRBV9 and TRBJ2-3; no definite D call. With 3 bases removed from V and 4 bases from J, the gap between germline ends came to 9 bases. The germline gives CDR1 SGDLS, CDR2 YYNGEE. The CDR3 is 13 residues long. CDR3 sequence: CASSAGNSDTQYF. In DNA form, the CDR3 reads TGTGCCAGCAGCGCTGGGAACTCAGATACGCAGTATTTT.

This clone occurred once. J is TRBJ1-1 and V is TRBV20-1; the D gene is possibly TRBD1 (5 bases). Trimming removed 5 bases at V and 8 bases at J, with 12 bases between. The CDR3 spans 11 residues. Germline V gene lookup returns CDR1 DFQATT and CDR2 SNEGSKA (reference sequence). CDR3 DNA sequence: TGCAGTGCTGTTCAGGGAACCGAAGCTTTCTTT. Its translation is CSAVQGTEAFF.

The V gene is TRBV7-6, the J gene TRBJ1-4; D may be TRBD1 (6 bases). V gave up 2 bases and J gave up 8 bases, with 12 bases separating them. The CDR3 consists of 14 residues. Germline lookup yields CDR1 SGHVS and CDR2 FNYEAQ. CDR3 nucleotides: TGTGCCAGCAGCTTATTCCAGGGGAACGAAAAACTGTTTTTT. Amino acid sequence: CASSLFQGNEKLFF.

The rearrangement links TRBV14 to TRBJ2-2; D not resolved. The CDR3 is 16 amino acids. Trimming took off 4 bases at V and 5 bases at J, with 17 bases between the two ends. CDR1 and CDR2 (germline): SGHDN, FVKESK. The CDR3 loop reads CASSPRRLGSTGELFF. In DNA, the CDR3 is TGTGCCAGCAGCCCACGGCGGTTAGGGTCAACCGGGGAGCTGTTTTTT.

The count of this clone is one. J is TRBJ2-5 and V is TRBV7-9; D is unclear. The CDR3 spans 14 residues. Germline V gene sequence: CDR1 SEHNR, CDR2 FQNEAQ (reference sequence). V gave up 5 bases and J gave up 4 bases, with 14 bases separating them. This chain's CDR3 is CASSPFSLSETQYF. For the CDR3, the DNA is TGTGCCAGCAGCCCGTTTTCTTTATCAGAGACCCAGTACTTC.

This clone was seen just once. The chain recombines TRBV4-2 with TRBJ2-7, with 7 bases aligning to TRBD2. This CDR3 region has 14 residues. Germline V gene sequence: CDR1 LGHNA, CDR2 YNFKEQ. The ends lost 1 base at V and 1 base at J; junction bases unmatched: 1. CDR3 coding DNA: TGTGCCAGCAGCCAAGGGGGGGGGTCCTACGAGCAGTACTTC. Its translation is CASSQGGGSYEQYF.

In DNA form, the CDR3 reads TGTGCCAGCAGCACCTACAGAGCCTACGAGCAGTACTTC. Protein product: CASSTYRAYEQYF. The rearrangement uses TRBV13 and TRBJ2-7; no firm D call. V lost 5 bases to trimming and J lost 2 bases, with 10 bases between them. CDR1 and CDR2 (germline): PRHDT, FYEKMQ (reference sequence). The CDR3 consists of 13 residues.

The chain joins TRBV7-3 to TRBJ1-1; possibly TRBD1 for D (6 bases). CDR3 length: 13 amino acids. Germline V gene lookup returns CDR1 SGHTA and CDR2 FQGTGA. Trimming cost V 6 bases and J 6 bases, with 14 bases left between them. CDR3: CASSFTGSPEAFF. The CDR3 DNA reads TGTGCCAGCAGTTTTACAGGGTCCCCTGAAGCTTTCTTT.

The chain links TRBV7-9 to TRBJ2-7, with D perhaps matching TRBD1 (5 bases). The CDR3 sequence is 14 residues long. Germline V lookup: CDR1 SEHNR, CDR2 FQNEAQ (reference sequence). Trimming took off 5 bases at V and 3 bases at J, with 14 bases between the two ends. CDR3 DNA: TGTGCCAGCAGCCCCAGGGCTAAACTCTACGAGCAGTACTTC. It is translated as CASSPRAKLYEQYF.